Below are 3 T cell receptor beta chains sequenced from a single sample in a study of a mutant IDH1 vaccine in newly diagnosed glioma. These receptors lack a known antigen. The time point: week 47, end of study. Doses consisted of 300 ug of mutant IDH1 20-mer peptide each, paired with topical imiquimod. Profiled with immunoSEQ multiplex PCR; TCRdb holds only in-frame clones, not every one. The repertoire holds about 94,000 clones, with around 92% as singletons. This sample comprised PBMCs, obtained from a glioma patient whose treatment included an IDH1 peptide vaccine. The receptors shown here come from a woman aged 45-59 years with glioma.

The V and J genes are TRBV9 and TRBJ1-4; D is uncertain. CDR1 SGDLS and CDR2 YYNGEE come from the germline V gene. V shed 0 bases and J shed 5 bases, with 11 bases lying between them. The CDR3 has 15 amino acids. The CDR3 region has the DNA TGTGCCAGCAGCGTAGAGGCGAGTCCCAATGAAAAACTGTTTTTT. Protein sequence: CASSVEASPNEKLFF. Using reference TRBV9 and TRBJ1-4 for the parts outside the CDR3, the full variable domain is DSGVTQTPKHLITATGQRVTLRCSPRSGDLSVYWYQQSLDQGLQFLIQYYNGEERAKGNILERFSAQQFPDLHSELNLSSLELGDSALYFCASSVEASPNEKLFFGSGTQLSVL.

The V gene is TRBV19, the J gene TRBJ2-1; 7 nucleotides align to TRBD2. Per germline, CDR1 LNHDA and CDR2 SQIVND (reference sequence). This CDR3 contains 15 residues. J was trimmed by 6 bases and V by 5 bases; bases with no gene match: 10. In DNA, the CDR3 is TGTGCCAGTAGTGTCCTTCCGGGAGGAAGCAATGAGCAGTTCTTC. As protein: CASSVLPGGSNEQFF.

This clone has only one observation. The J gene is TRBJ1-2, the V gene TRBV6-5; possible D gene TRBD1, 5 bases. Trimming left V 6 bases short and J 8 bases short, with 13 bases between. CDR1 is MNHEY and CDR2 is SVGAGI in the germline V gene. The CDR3 consists of 12 residues. The CDR3 coding sequence is TGTGCCAGCAGGGACGGGACTAGAGGCTACACCTTC. Encoded protein: CASRDGTRGYTF.